These 27 T cell receptor beta chains came from one sample sequenced in a study of tumor-infiltrating lymphocytes in primary liver carcinoma. Extraction of RNA together with DNA used 20-30 mg of unsorted bulk tissue. The input was 500 ng total RNA; TCR beta cDNA was made from it with a constant-region primer. Construction of TCR beta libraries relied on three successive nested multiplex PCR rounds employing slightly modified ARM-PCR. A C-beta reverse primer and TRBV1-TRBV30 forward primers served in each of the first two PCR rounds, at about 10 cycles apiece. TCRdb re-called the multiplex PCR reads through MiXCR, storing one row per CDR3 protein. The table shows about 210,000 distinct CDR3 sequences, with around four fifths occurring only once. The specimen sequenced was tumor tissue from primary liver carcinoma. These receptors were collected from a man aged 35-49 years with primary liver carcinoma and hepatitis B virus infection.

On this clonotype itself: This CDR3 is missing its conserved last phenylalanine or tryptophan, likely due to a read error. The limits of the CDR3 on the DNA are not certain, so only TCRdb's listed CDR3 is given. The gene calls are TRBV6-6 and TRBJ1-1; the table's TRBD1 call for D was not verified on the DNA. The length of the CDR3 is 13 amino acids, counting both ends. Per the germline V gene, CDR1 is MNHNY and CDR2 is SVGAGI (reference sequence). This chain's CDR3 is CDSSTGGTTEVLS.

As concerns this clonotype: One end of the junction is discordant with germline, which a read error may explain. The chain employs TRBV29-1 and TRBJ2-1, with D possibly matching TRBD2 (5 bases). Germline CDR1 SQVTM, CDR2 ANQGSEA. The CDR3 runs to 10 residues. CDR3 sequence (DNA): TGTAGCGTTGGGAACAAAGAGCAGTTCTTC. This sequence encodes CSVGNKEQFF.

This clonotype was seen at least ten times. This sequence joins TRBV28 and TRBJ2-5, with 8 nucleotides matching TRBD1. V shed 5 bases, J shed 5 bases, and the junction held 10 bases outside the gene matches. Per the germline V gene, CDR1 is MDHEN and CDR2 is SYDVKM. This CDR3 comprises 15 residues. The CDR3 reads CASSPTTGAIETQYF. CDR3 sequence (DNA): TGTGCCAGCAGTCCGACGACAGGGGCTATCGAGACCCAGTACTTC.

A note on this clonotype: A read error may account for a junction end that differs from germline. The chain carries TRBV5-1 and TRBJ2-1; possible D gene TRBD2, 7 bases. The CDR3 is 16 residues long. Germline lookup yields CDR1 SGHRS and CDR2 YFSETQ. CDR3 in amino acids: CVSSLTGGSRYNKQFF. CDR3 bases: TGCGTCAGCAGCTTGACAGGCGGGAGTAGATACAATAAGCAGTTCTTC.

A remark on this clonotype: One end of the junction is discordant with germline, which a read error may explain. V is TRBV12-3 or TRBV12-4 and J is TRBJ2-5, with TRBD1 matching 8 bases. Matching the DNA end better, TRBJ2-1 makes the J call doubtful. The CDR3 is 13 residues long. The DNA for the CDR3 is TGCGCCAGCAGTTGGACAGGGTACTACGAGCAGTTCTTC. Its translation is CASSWTGYYEQFF.

This clonotype was counted once. A read error may account for a junction end that differs from germline. The V gene is TRBV7-2, the J gene TRBJ2-5; 7 bases map to TRBD2. Germline V lookup: CDR1 SGHTA, CDR2 FQGNSA. The CDR3 is 14 residues long. CDR3 nucleotides: TGTGCCTGCAGCTTGAAAAGCGGGAAAGAGACCCAGTACTTC. Encoded protein: CACSLKSGKETQYF.

This rearrangement joins TRBV6-6 to TRBJ1-6; D not certain. Per germline, CDR1 MNHNY and CDR2 SVGAGI (reference sequence). The CDR3 consists of 15 residues. V dropped 9 bases and J dropped 6 bases, with 18 bases sitting between them. DNA for the CDR3: TGTGCCAGTAGACCCTCGGAGGGTGTTAATTCACCCCTCCACTTT. This sequence encodes CASRPSEGVNSPLHF.

As concerns this clonotype: One junction end does not reproduce the germline sequence, and a read error may be involved. The chain has TRBV30 and TRBJ1-6; no firm D call. This CDR3 spans 14 amino acids. Germline CDR1 and CDR2: GTSNPN and SVGIG (reference sequence). The CDR3 coding sequence is TGTCCCTGGAGCCTGACGAAACCCGGGTCACCCCTCCACTTT. Translated, it gives CPWSLTKPGSPLHF.

This clonotype has only a few counts. The CDR3 ends on some other residue instead of the conserved phenylalanine or tryptophan, so this is likely a read error. The rearrangement links TRBV14 to TRBJ2-6, with unresolved D. Germline V lookup: CDR1 SGHDN, CDR2 FVKESK. This CDR3 is 15 amino acids long. V lost 1 base, J lost 2 bases, and 6 bases lay in between. CDR3 DNA: TGTGCCAGCAGCCAAGGCACAGCTGGGGCCAACGTCCTGACTTTG. This translates into CASSQGTAGANVLTL.

Note on this clonotype: Germline and junction disagree at one end, which may indicate a read error. The chain uses TRBV6-5 and TRBJ2-3; weak D call: TRBD1 (7 bases). The germline gives CDR1 MNHEY, CDR2 SVGAGI. The CDR3 consists of 17 residues. CDR3 bases: TGTACCAGCAGTTCACTCCCCCTAAGTGGGGGGACAGATACGCTGTATTTT. Protein: CTSSSLPLSGGTDTLYF.

With respect to this clonotype: At one end the junction does not follow the germline gene, possibly because of a read error. The chain is built from TRBV6-1 and TRBJ2-1, with D unresolved. Germline CDR1 and CDR2: MNHNS and SASEGT. The CDR3 has 14 residues. In DNA form, the CDR3 reads TGTACCAGCATCCCTCAACCAGCGTTCGGTGAGCAGTTCTTC. Translated: CTSIPQPAFGEQFF.

On this clonotype: The final CDR3 position lacks the conserved phenylalanine or tryptophan, pointing to a likely read error. It is unclear where the CDR3 begins or ends on the DNA, so no DNA is shown, and the CDR3 is as TCRdb lists it. The V gene is TRBV5-6, the J gene TRBJ2-7. CDR1 and CDR2 from the germline V gene are SGHDT and YYEEEE. The CDR3 length is 14 residues, termini included. CDR3 amino acids: CASSLGAGSYERYS.

Of note for this clonotype: A read error may produce the germline difference seen at one junction end. The gene calls are TRBV29-1 and TRBJ2-5; TRBD1 matches at 9 bases. This CDR3 region has 13 residues. Germline V gene lookup returns CDR1 SQVTM and CDR2 ANQGSEA. In DNA form, the CDR3 reads TGTAGCGTTGAACACAGGGGGCGAGAGATCCAGTACTTC. Amino acid sequence: CSVEHRGREIQYF. Full variable domain (outside the CDR3, taken from reference TRBV29-1 and TRBJ2-5): SAVISQKPSRDICQRGTSLTIQCQVDSQVTMMFWYRQQPGQSLTLIATANQGSEATYESGFVIDKFPISRPNLTFSTLTVSNMSPEDSSIYLCSVEHRGREIQYFGPGTRLLVL.

As regards this clonotype: The CDR3 does not close with the conserved phenylalanine or tryptophan, likely indicating a read error. The DNA is omitted, as the CDR3 cannot be located on it reliably, and the CDR3 follows TCRdb's listing. This rearrangement joins TRBV11-2 to TRBJ2-5; the D call TRBD1 from the table was never checked on the DNA. Germline lookup yields CDR1 SGHAT and CDR2 FQNNGV. A total of 18 residues make up the CDR3, ends included. This chain's CDR3 is CASSPSSIQGTGRETHYS.

About this clonotype itself: At one boundary the junction diverges from the germline segment, which might be a read error. The CDR3 DNA is TGTGACAGCGGATTAGCGGGAGAAACATATACGCAGTATTTT. Amino acids: CDSGLAGETYTQYF. J is TRBJ2-3 and V is TRBV6-1; 9 positions match TRBD2. In germline, CDR1 is MNHNS, CDR2 SASEGT. This CDR3 region has 14 residues.

In regard to this clonotype: Compared with germline, one end of the junction differs, possibly owing to a read error. The genes are TRBV11-1 and TRBJ1-1; D gene unclear. Germline V gives CDR1 SGHAT, CDR2 FQDESV (reference sequence). The CDR3 consists of 15 residues. CDR3 in amino acids: CASSPGSGWTTVAFF. The CDR3 DNA reads as TGTGCCAGCAGCCCAGGATCCGGTTGGACTACTGTAGCTTTCTTT. The full variable domain, in which reference TRBV11-1 and TRBJ1-1 provide the parts outside the CDR3, is EAEVAQSPRYKITEKSQAVAFWCDPISGHATLYWYRQILGQGPELLVQFQDESVVDDSQLPKDRFSAERLKGVDSTLKIQPAELGDSAMYLCASSPGSGWTTVAFFGQGTRLTVV.

Turning to this clonotype: One end of the junction varies from germline; a read error may be responsible. CDR3 sequence reads: CASRSERGERFF. The CDR3 bases are TGTGCCAGCAGATCGGAGCGTGGTGAGCGGTTCTTC. V usage is TRBV7-9 and J usage is TRBJ2-1, with D hard to call. In germline, CDR1 is SEHNR, CDR2 FQNEAQ (reference sequence). The length of the CDR3 is 12 residues.

As for this clonotype: The conserved phenylalanine or tryptophan is not found at the CDR3 terminus, so this likely reflects a read error. This chain uses TRBV29-1 with TRBJ2-1; D gene uncertain. Germline CDR1 reads SQVTM; CDR2 reads ANQGSEA. The CDR3 has 11 residues. DNA of the CDR3: TGCCGCGTCTCCCCCTACAATGAGCAGTTCTTG. Residues: CRVSPYNEQFL.

This clonotype occurred a few times. This chain joins TRBV2 and TRBJ1-5; unclear D gene. V lost 6 bases to trimming and J lost 2 bases, with 8 bases between them. The germline V gene has CDR1 SNHLY and CDR2 FYNNEI. CDR3 length equals 13 residues. The chain's CDR3 is CASREVGNQPQHF. In nucleotides, the CDR3 is TGTGCCAGCAGGGAGGTTGGCAATCAGCCCCAGCATTTT.

Points on this clonotype: The junction shows a germline mismatch at one end, possibly a read error. The chain uses TRBV12-3 or TRBV12-4 and TRBJ1-2; D is unresolved. The CDR3 extends over 12 amino acids. Here the CDR3 reads CASSIEDYDYTF. Written as DNA, the CDR3 is TGTGCCAGCAGCATAGAGGACTATGACTACACCTTC.

In the case of this clonotype: An end of the junction does not agree with germline; a read error may underlie this. The chain has TRBV29-1 and TRBJ1-1; D not resolved. The CDR3 loop spans 10 amino acids. Germline CDR1 and CDR2: SQVTM and ANQGSEA. DNA for the CDR3: TGTAACGTTAGGAACACTGAAGCTTTCTTT. Protein product: CNVRNTEAFF.

This clonotype was picked up one time. An end of the junction differs from the germline gene, which may be a read error. The chain combines TRBV4-3 with TRBJ2-3, with D unresolved. The germline V gene encodes CDR1 LGHNA and CDR2 YSLEER. The CDR3 sequence is 12 residues long. For the CDR3, the DNA is TGCACCAGCAGCCCAGGCACAGATACGCAGTATTTT. This sequence encodes CTSSPGTDTQYF.

The chain joins TRBV20-1 to TRBJ2-3; TRBD2 matches at 10 bases. The CDR3 is 14 amino acids. V was clipped by 3 bases and J by 0 bases; unmatched bases: 0. Germline V CDR1 and CDR2: DFQATT, SNEGSKA (reference sequence). The CDR3 nucleotides are TGCAGTGCTAGGACTAGCGGGAGCACAGATACGCAGTATTTT. It specifies CSARTSGSTDTQYF.

As to this clonotype: A read error may account for a junction end that differs from germline. The chain carries TRBV5-4 and TRBJ2-7; the D is unclear. Per germline, CDR1 SGHNT and CDR2 YYREEE (reference sequence). The CDR3 is 14 residues long. CDR3 coding DNA: TGTGCCATCAGCCCCGACCGCTCATCCAGCGAGCACTACTTC. Protein sequence: CAISPDRSSSEHYF.

This clonotype was observed a handful of times. At one end, the junction sequence differs from germline, possibly due to a read error. The chain combines TRBV12-3 or TRBV12-4 with TRBJ2-5; the D gene is possibly TRBD1 (6 bases). The CDR3 spans 14 residues. The CDR3 protein is CANSSNREQETQYF. The CDR3 nucleotides are TGTGCCAACAGTTCCAACAGGGAACAAGAAACCCAGTACTTC.

Comments on this clonotype: Sequence at one end of the junction differs from germline and may be a read error. This chain connects TRBV12-3 or TRBV12-4 to TRBJ2-5; either TRBD1 or TRBD2 may fit D (5 bases each). This CDR3 spans 15 amino acids. The CDR3: CASSFSPGLRETQYF. CDR3 nucleotide sequence: TGTGCCAGCAGTTTTTCTCCGGGGCTAAGAGAGACACAGTACTTC.

A single count supports this clonotype. A read error may account for a junction end that differs from germline. The V gene is TRBV4-3, the J gene TRBJ2-7; TRBD1 agrees at 7 bases. The CDR3 loop spans 15 amino acids. Germline V gene data show CDR1 as LGHNA and CDR2 as YSLEER. CDR3 sequence (DNA): TGCGCCTGCAGCCTCGAAGGGACAGCAGCTTACGAGCAGTCCTTC. Translated, it gives CACSLEGTAAYEQSF.